This TCR beta chain derives from a study of cytomegalovirus exposure and HLA in healthy donors. This PCR relied on a set of 60 Vbeta primers and 13 Jbeta primers. TCRdb's table, derived via immunoSEQ multiplex PCR, lists solely in-frame clones and lacks some. Among 90,000 to 150,000 clones listed, 60% to 85% were seen once. The germline gives CDR1 LNHDA, CDR2 SQIVND (reference sequence). V was cut by 9 bases and J by 3 bases, with 17 bases left in between. There are 14 residues in the CDR3. The receptor was isolated from a woman in her 30s in good health and CMV-seropositive. The sequenced sample consisted of PBMCs. The chain carries TRBV19 and TRBJ1-1; D uncertain. Here the CDR3 reads CASLNLGGHTEAFF. CDR3 nucleotide sequence: TGTGCCAGCTTAAATCTGGGCGGGCACACTGAAGCTTTCTTT.